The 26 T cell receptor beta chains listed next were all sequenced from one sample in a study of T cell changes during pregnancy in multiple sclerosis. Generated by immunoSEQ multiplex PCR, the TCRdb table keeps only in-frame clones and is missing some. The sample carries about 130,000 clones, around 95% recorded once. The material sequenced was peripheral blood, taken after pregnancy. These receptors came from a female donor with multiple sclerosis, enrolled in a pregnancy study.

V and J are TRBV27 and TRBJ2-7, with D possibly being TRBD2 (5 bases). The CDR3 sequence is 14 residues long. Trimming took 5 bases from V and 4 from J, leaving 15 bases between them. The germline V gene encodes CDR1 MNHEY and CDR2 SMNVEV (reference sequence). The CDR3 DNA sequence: TGTGCCAGCAGTACGAGCGGACTTTCGTACGAGCAGTACTTC. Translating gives CASSTSGLSYEQYF.

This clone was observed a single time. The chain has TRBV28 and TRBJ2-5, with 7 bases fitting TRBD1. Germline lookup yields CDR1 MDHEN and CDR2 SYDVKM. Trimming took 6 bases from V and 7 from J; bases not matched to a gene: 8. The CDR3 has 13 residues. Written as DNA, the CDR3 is TGTGCCAGCAGCCCCGGACAGGCGCGGACCCAGTACTTC. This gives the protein CASSPGQARTQYF. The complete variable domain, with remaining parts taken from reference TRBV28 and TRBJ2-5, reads DVKVTQSSRYLVKRTGEKVFLECVQDMDHENMFWYRQDPGLGLRLIYFSYDVKMKEKGDIPEGYSVSREKKERFSLILESASTNQTSMYLCASSPGQARTQYFGPGTRLLVL.

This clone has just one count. CDR3 amino acids: CASSLKGLAANTGELFF. The CDR3 nucleotides are TGTGCCAGCAGCTTAAAGGGACTAGCGGCGAACACCGGGGAGCTGTTTTTT. The chain links TRBV7-8 to TRBJ2-2; 11 bases map to TRBD2. The CDR3 has 17 amino acids. Germline CDR1 reads SGHVS; CDR2 reads FQNEAQ. V shed 2 bases, J shed 0 bases, and the junction held 2 bases outside the gene matches.

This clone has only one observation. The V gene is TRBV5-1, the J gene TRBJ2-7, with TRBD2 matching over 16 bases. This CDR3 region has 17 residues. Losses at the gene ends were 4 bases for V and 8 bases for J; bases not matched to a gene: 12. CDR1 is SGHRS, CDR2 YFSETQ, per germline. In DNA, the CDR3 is TGCGCCAGCAGCCCGGGACTAGCGGGAGGGCGAGACATCAAGCAGTACTTC. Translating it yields CASSPGLAGGRDIKQYF.

The CDR3 here is CASSFSDRTNTDTQYF. The CDR3, as DNA: TGCGCCAGCAGCTTCTCCGACAGGACGAACACAGATACGCAGTATTTT. The chain recombines TRBV5-1 with TRBJ2-3; a possible D gene is TRBD1 (6 bases). In germline, CDR1 is SGHRS, CDR2 YFSETQ. CDR3 size: 16 residues. Between the trimmed V and J ends, which lost 2 bases and 2 bases, there was a span of 15 bases.

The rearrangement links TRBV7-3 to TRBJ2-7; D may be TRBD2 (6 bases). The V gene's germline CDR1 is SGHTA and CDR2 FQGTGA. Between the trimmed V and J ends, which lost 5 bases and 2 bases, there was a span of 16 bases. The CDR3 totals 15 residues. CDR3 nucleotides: TGTGCCAGCAGCGCCTCGGGAGTGGGGGCCTACGAGCAGTACTTC. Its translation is CASSASGVGAYEQYF.

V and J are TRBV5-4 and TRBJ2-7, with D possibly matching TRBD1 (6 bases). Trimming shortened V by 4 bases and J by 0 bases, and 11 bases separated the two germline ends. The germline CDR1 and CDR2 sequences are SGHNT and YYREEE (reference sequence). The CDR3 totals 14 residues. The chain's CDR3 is CASSLGTISYEQYF. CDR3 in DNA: TGTGCCAGCAGCCTCGGGACAATCTCCTACGAGCAGTACTTC.

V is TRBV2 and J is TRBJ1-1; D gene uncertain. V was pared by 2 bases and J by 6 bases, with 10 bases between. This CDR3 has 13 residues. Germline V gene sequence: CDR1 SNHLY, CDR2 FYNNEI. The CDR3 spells CASSEILVSEAFF. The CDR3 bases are TGTGCCAGCAGTGAAATCCTAGTCTCTGAAGCTTTCTTT.

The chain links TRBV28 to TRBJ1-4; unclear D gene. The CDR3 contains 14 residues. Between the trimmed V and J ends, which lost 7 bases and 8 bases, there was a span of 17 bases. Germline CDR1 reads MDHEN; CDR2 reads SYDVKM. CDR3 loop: CASTQAGGEEKLFF. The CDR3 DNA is TGTGCCAGCACCCAGGCCGGAGGTGAGGAAAAACTGTTTTTT.

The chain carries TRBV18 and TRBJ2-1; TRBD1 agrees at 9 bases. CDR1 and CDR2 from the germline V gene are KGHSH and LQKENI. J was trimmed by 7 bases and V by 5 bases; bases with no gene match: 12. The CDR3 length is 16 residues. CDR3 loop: CASSIRSTGGGNEQFF. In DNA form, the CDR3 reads TGTGCCAGCTCAATACGGTCGACAGGGGGAGGAAATGAGCAGTTCTTC.

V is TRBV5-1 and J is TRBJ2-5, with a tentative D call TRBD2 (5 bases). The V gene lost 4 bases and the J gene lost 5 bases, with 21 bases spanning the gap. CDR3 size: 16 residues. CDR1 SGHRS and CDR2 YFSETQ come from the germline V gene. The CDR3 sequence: CASSTGLGMLGETQYF. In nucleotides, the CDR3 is TGCGCCAGCAGCACTGGCCTCGGGATGTTGGGTGAGACCCAGTACTTC.

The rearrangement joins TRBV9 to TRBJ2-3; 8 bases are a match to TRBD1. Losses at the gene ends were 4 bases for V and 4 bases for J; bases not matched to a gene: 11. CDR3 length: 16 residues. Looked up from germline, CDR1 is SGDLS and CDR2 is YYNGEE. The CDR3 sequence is CASSPRTGYSSDTQYF. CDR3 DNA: TGTGCCAGCAGCCCCCGGACAGGGTATAGTTCAGATACGCAGTATTTT.

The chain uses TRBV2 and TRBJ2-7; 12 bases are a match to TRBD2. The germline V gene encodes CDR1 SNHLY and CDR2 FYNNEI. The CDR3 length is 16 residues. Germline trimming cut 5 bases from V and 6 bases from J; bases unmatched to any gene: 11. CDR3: CASSRTSGNSSPEQYF. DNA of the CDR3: TGTGCCAGCAGTAGGACTAGCGGGAATTCGTCCCCCGAGCAGTACTTC.

Written as DNA, the CDR3 is TGTGCCAGTAGTGCTAGCTCAAGCTCCTACGAGCAGTACTTC. Its translation is CASSASSSSYEQYF. The chain employs TRBV19 and TRBJ2-7; TRBD2 is a possible D gene (5 bases). Between the trimmed V and J ends, which lost 5 bases and 0 bases, there was a span of 11 bases. Germline assignment: CDR1 LNHDA and CDR2 SQIVND (reference sequence). This CDR3 comprises 14 residues.

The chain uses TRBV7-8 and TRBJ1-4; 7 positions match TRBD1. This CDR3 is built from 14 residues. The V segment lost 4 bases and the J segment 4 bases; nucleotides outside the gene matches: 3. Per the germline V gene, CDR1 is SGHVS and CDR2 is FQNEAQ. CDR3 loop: CASSYRDSNEKLFF. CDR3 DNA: TGTGCCAGCAGCTACCGGGACAGTAATGAAAAACTGTTTTTT.

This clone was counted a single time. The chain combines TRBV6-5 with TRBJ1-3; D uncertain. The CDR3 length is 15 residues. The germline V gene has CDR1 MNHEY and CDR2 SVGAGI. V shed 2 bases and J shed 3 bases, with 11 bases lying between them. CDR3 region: CASSYTWSIGNTIYF. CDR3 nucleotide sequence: TGTGCCAGCAGTTACACATGGAGCATTGGAAACACCATATATTTT.

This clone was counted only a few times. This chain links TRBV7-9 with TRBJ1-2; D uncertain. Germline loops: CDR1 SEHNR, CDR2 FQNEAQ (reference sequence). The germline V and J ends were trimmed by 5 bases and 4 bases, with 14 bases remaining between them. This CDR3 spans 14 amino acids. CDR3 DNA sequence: TGTGCCAGCAGCCCCCCCAGGCTACTCTATGGCTACACCTTC. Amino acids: CASSPPRLLYGYTF.

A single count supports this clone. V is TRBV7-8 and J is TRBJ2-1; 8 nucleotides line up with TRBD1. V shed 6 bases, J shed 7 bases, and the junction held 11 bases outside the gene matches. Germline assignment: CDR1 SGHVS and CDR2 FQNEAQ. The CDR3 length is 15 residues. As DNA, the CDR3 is TGTGCCAGCAGGACAGGGGCAGGGGCAGGGAATGAGCAGTTCTTC. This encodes CASRTGAGAGNEQFF. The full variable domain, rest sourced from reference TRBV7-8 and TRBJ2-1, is GAGVSQSPRYKVAKRGQDVALRCDPISGHVSLFWYQQALGQGPEFLTYFQNEAQLDKSGLPSDRFFAERPEGSVSTLKIQRTQQEDSAVYLCASRTGAGAGNEQFFGPGTRLTVL.

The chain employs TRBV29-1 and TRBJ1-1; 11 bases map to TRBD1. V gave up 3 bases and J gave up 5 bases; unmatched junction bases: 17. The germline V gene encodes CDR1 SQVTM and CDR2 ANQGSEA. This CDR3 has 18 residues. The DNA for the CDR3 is TGCAGCGTTGATGCCCCCCTTGGACAGGGGGCGATAGGGACTGAAGCTTTCTTT. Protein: CSVDAPLGQGAIGTEAFF. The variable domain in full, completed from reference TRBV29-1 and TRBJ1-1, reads SAVISQKPSRDICQRGTSLTIQCQVDSQVTMMFWYRQQPGQSLTLIATANQGSEATYESGFVIDKFPISRPNLTFSTLTVSNMSPEDSSIYLCSVDAPLGQGAIGTEAFFGQGTRLTVV.

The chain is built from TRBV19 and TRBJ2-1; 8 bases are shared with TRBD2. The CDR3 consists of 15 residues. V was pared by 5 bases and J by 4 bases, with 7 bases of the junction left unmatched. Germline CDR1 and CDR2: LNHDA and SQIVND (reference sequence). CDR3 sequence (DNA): TGTGCCAGTAGTTATGCAGCGGGAGAGTACAATGAGCAGTTCTTC. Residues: CASSYAAGEYNEQFF.

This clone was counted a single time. The CDR3 spells CASSLDFSDTQYF. The CDR3 DNA is TGTGCCAGCAGCTTAGATTTCTCAGATACGCAGTATTTT. The chain carries TRBV7-2 and TRBJ2-3; D gene unclear. V was cut by 1 base and J by 4 bases, with 6 bases left in between. CDR3 length: 13 amino acids. Per the germline V gene, CDR1 is SGHTA and CDR2 is FQGNSA.

CDR3 DNA sequence: TGTGCCAGCAGCTTTCGACAGACCACTGAAGCTTTCTTT. It specifies CASSFRQTTEAFF. V usage is TRBV11-3 and J usage is TRBJ1-1; D possibly corresponds to TRBD1 (5 bases). Germline lookup yields CDR1 SGHNT and CDR2 YENEEA. With 3 bases removed from V and 4 bases from J, the gap between germline ends came to 9 bases. CDR3 size: 13 residues.

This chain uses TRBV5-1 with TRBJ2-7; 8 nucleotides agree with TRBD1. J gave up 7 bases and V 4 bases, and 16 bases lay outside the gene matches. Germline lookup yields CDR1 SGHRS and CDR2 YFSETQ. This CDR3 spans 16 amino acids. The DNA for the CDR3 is TGCGCCAGCAGCCCAGAGCCAGGGGGCGCGGTCGGGGAGCAGTACTTC. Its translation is CASSPEPGGAVGEQYF.

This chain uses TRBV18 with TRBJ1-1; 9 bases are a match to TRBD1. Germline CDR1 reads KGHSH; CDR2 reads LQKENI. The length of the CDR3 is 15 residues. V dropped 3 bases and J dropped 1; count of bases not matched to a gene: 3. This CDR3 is CASSPRDRENTEAFF. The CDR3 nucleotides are TGTGCCAGCTCACCTCGGGACAGGGAGAACACTGAAGCTTTCTTT.

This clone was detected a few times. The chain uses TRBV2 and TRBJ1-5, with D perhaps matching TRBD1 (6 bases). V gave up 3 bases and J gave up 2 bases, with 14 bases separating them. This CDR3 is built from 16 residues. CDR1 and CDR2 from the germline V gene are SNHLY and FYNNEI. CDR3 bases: TGTGCCAGCAGTGAGATGGTAAACAGGGGCAATCAGCCCCAGCATTTT. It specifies CASSEMVNRGNQPQHF. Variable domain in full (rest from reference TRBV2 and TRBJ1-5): EPEVTQTPSHQVTQMGQEVILRCVPISNHLYFYWYRQILGQKVEFLVSFYNNEISEKSEIFDDQFSVERPDGSNFTLKIRSTKLEDSAMYFCASSEMVNRGNQPQHFGDGTRLSIL.

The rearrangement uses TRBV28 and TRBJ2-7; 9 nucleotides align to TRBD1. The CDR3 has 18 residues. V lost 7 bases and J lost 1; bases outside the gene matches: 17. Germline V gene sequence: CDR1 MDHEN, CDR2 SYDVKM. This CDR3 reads CASIPSAQGQGVSYEQYF. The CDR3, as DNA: TGTGCCAGCATTCCCTCGGCACAGGGACAGGGTGTATCCTACGAGCAGTACTTC.